The 8 T cell receptor beta chains reported below all come from one sample, sequenced in a study of PD-L1 blockade in urothelial cancer. Regarding time point: pretreatment peripheral blood. The protocol was immunoSEQ multiplex PCR, while the TCRdb copy is restricted to in-frame clones and leaves out a portion. The table has 130,000 or so clones, approximately 84% seen once. The source material was PBMCs, sampled around atezolizumab (anti-PD-L1) treatment. The receptor set was obtained from a man aged 50 to 59 with urothelial cancer.

The chain combines TRBV29-1 with TRBJ1-1, with TRBD1 identical over 7 bases. Germline assignment: CDR1 SQVTM and CDR2 ANQGSEA. The trim removed 6 bases at V and 1 base at J, leaving 8 bases unmatched. CDR3 size: 14 residues. The CDR3 DNA follows: TGCAGCGTCAAAAGGAGGGGGCCGAACACTGAAGCTTTCTTT. Protein sequence: CSVKRRGPNTEAFF.

J is TRBJ2-7 and V is TRBV6-1, with TRBD1 identical over 10 bases. CDR3 length: 14 residues. After removal of 6 bases from V and 6 bases from J, the junction contained 8 bases not matched to a gene. Germline values: CDR1 MNHNS, CDR2 SASEGT. CDR3 amino acids: CASSETGGAGEQYF. In DNA form, the CDR3 reads TGTGCCAGCAGCGAGACAGGGGGCGCCGGCGAGCAGTACTTC.

CDR3 loop: CASSSGTVTGELFF. In DNA form, the CDR3 reads TGTGCCAGCAGCTCTGGGACAGTCACCGGGGAGCTGTTTTTT. J is TRBJ2-2 and V is TRBV5-5; 7 bases are a match to TRBD1. Germline V gene sequence: CDR1 SGHKS, CDR2 YYEKEE (reference sequence). Unmatched junction bases numbered 3, after V lost 3 bases and J lost 4 bases. This CDR3 has 14 residues.

The chain employs TRBV9 and TRBJ2-2, with 8 bases fitting TRBD2. This CDR3 spans 15 amino acids. The junction had 7 bases not matched to a gene; V was cut back by 4 bases and J by 5 bases. Germline V gene lookup returns CDR1 SGDLS and CDR2 YYNGEE. The CDR3 DNA follows: TGTGCCAGCAGCAAGAGCGGGAGTGGTACCGGGGAGCTGTTTTTT. Amino acids: CASSKSGSGTGELFF.

This sequence joins TRBV5-4 and TRBJ2-5; TRBD2 aligns across 13 bases. The trim removed 3 bases at V and 4 bases at J, leaving 3 bases unmatched. The CDR3 runs 15 residues. CDR1 SGHNT and CDR2 YYREEE come from the germline V gene (reference sequence). The CDR3 is CASSSLAGGVETQYF. The CDR3 DNA reads TGTGCCAGCAGCTCACTAGCGGGAGGGGTAGAGACCCAGTACTTC.

CDR3 residues: CASSPYTHQETQYF. In DNA form, the CDR3 reads TGTGCCAGCAGCCCGTACACACACCAAGAGACCCAGTACTTC. This rearrangement joins TRBV7-9 to TRBJ2-5; D unclear. Germline V CDR1 and CDR2: SEHNR, FQNEAQ (reference sequence). The CDR3 totals 14 residues. V lost 5 bases to trimming and J lost 0 bases, with 10 bases between them. Supplemented by reference TRBV7-9 and TRBJ2-5, the full variable domain reads DTGVSQNPRHKITKRGQNVTFRCDPISEHNRLYWYRQTLGQGPEFLTYFQNEAQLEKSRLLSDRFSAERPKGSFSTLEIQRTEQGDSAMYLCASSPYTHQETQYFGPGTRLLVL.

The V gene is TRBV9, the J gene TRBJ1-6; 9 nucleotides match TRBD1. CDR3 length: 16 residues. Germline V gene lookup returns CDR1 SGDLS and CDR2 YYNGEE. Unmatched junction bases numbered 11, after V lost 3 bases and J lost 10 bases. The CDR3 region has the DNA TGTGCCAGCAGCGAGAGGGGGGACAGGGTCGGATCACCCCTCCACTTT. It translates to CASSERGDRVGSPLHF.

V usage is TRBV28 and J usage is TRBJ1-1; D is unclear. Trimming stripped 6 bases from V and 7 bases from J, with 12 bases between. There are 12 residues in the CDR3. The germline V gene encodes CDR1 MDHEN and CDR2 SYDVKM. The DNA of the CDR3 is TGTGCCAGCAGCCTACCACTCAATGAAGCTTTCTTT. Its protein is CASSLPLNEAFF. The entire variable domain, with the rest obtained from reference TRBV28 and TRBJ1-1, is as follows: DVKVTQSSRYLVKRTGEKVFLECVQDMDHENMFWYRQDPGLGLRLIYFSYDVKMKEKGDIPEGYSVSREKKERFSLILESASTNQTSMYLCASSLPLNEAFFGQGTRLTVV.